This is a list of T cell receptor beta chains from one sample in a study of CD8 T cells in ankylosing spondylitis. MiXCR, applied by TCRdb to the 5' RACE reads, yields one record per CDR3 protein. The table includes about 540,000 distinct CDR3 sequences, roughly 12% detected once. Specimen: blood, either unsorted or a sorted T cell fraction (not recorded which). The receptors come from a male donor with ankylosing spondylitis. Both conserved end residues are part of each CDR3. The D gene is left open where the match is weak. The listing skips clone size in some rows; elsewhere it reads once, few, many or a size class.

V: TRBV11-2; J: TRBJ2-3; size: -; D: -; CDR3: CASSIRTDTQYF; DNA: TGTGCCAGCAGCATTAGAACGGATACGCAGTATTTT
V: TRBV7-2; J: TRBJ1-4; size: many; D: -; CDR3: CASSLMANEKLFF; DNA: TGTGCCAGCAGCTTAATGGCTAATGAAAAACTGTTTTTT
V: TRBV20-1; J: TRBJ2-5; size: few; D: -; CDR3: CSTTDPRSSETQYF; DNA: TGCAGTACAACGGACCCCCGATCTTCCGAGACCCAGTACTTC
V: TRBV11-1; J: TRBJ1-1; size: -; D: -; CDR3: CASSLEPALFGLNTEAFF; DNA: TGTGCCAGCAGCTTAGAACCTGCCCTTTTCGGTTTGAACACTGAAGCTTTCTTT
V: TRBV2; J: TRBJ2-3; size: -; D: -; CDR3: CASRGGLGTDTQYF; DNA: TGTGCCAGCAGGGGGGGACTCGGCACAGATACGCAGTATTTT
V: TRBV15; J: TRBJ2-1; size: -; D: -; CDR3: CATSRDLGEYNEQFF; DNA: TGTGCCACCAGCAGAGATCTAGGGGAGTACAATGAGCAGTTCTTC
V: TRBV6-1; J: TRBJ2-7; size: few; D: TRBD1; CDR3: CASSERTGFSYEQYF; DNA: TGTGCCAGCAGTGAAAGGACAGGGTTTTCCTACGAGCAGTACTTC
V: TRBV7-9; J: TRBJ2-1; size: few; D: -; CDR3: CASSLLASEDNEQFF; DNA: TGTGCCAGCAGCTTATTGGCTAGCGAAGACAATGAGCAGTTCTTC
V: TRBV3-1; J: TRBJ2-3; size: -; D: TRBD2; CDR3: CASSQRSGLALGTQYF; DNA: TGTGCCAGCAGCCAAAGATCGGGACTAGCTCTTGGGACGCAGTATTTT
V: TRBV3-1; J: TRBJ2-3; size: few; D: -; CDR3: CASSRDPSGDTQYF; DNA: TGTGCCAGCAGCCGGGACCCGAGCGGAGATACGCAGTATTTT
V: TRBV20-1; J: TRBJ2-2; size: -; D: TRBD1; CDR3: CSARASDRGDTGELFF; DNA: TGCAGTGCTAGAGCCTCGGACAGGGGTGACACCGGGGAGCTGTTTTTT
V: TRBV20-1; J: TRBJ2-3; size: few; D: TRBD2; CDR3: CSAPLAGGKSDTQYF; DNA: TGCAGTGCCCCACTAGCGGGAGGGAAGTCAGATACGCAGTATTTT
V: TRBV20-1; J: TRBJ1-6; size: few; D: TRBD1; CDR3: CSAGGSLPGGEGNSPLHF; DNA: TGCAGTGCTGGGGGATCCCTCCCAGGGGGCGAGGGTAATTCACCCCTCCACTTT
V: TRBV12-3/TRBV12-4; J: TRBJ1-1; size: many; D: -; CDR3: CASSLKLAATEAFF; DNA: TGTGCCAGCAGTTTGAAACTGGCGGCCACTGAAGCTTTCTTT
V: TRBV7-9; J: TRBJ1-2; size: few; D: -; CDR3: CASSLVGSPMDYTF; DNA: TGTGCCAGCAGCTTAGTGGGGTCACCCATGGACTACACCTTC